The next 3 T cell receptor beta chains were all read from a single sample in a study of early T cells in non-severe SARS-CoV-2 infection. TCRdb reprocessed the 5' RACE reads with MiXCR, giving one entry per CDR3 protein. The table includes roughly 40,000 distinct CDR3 sequences, 5% to 6.5% detected once. The specimen comprised whole blood, sampled at baseline. These TCRs come from an adult who was a healthcare worker with PCR-confirmed SARS-CoV-2 infection or an uninfected control (not recorded which).

This clonotype was found many times. This rearrangement joins TRBV5-1 to TRBJ2-4, with a tentative D call TRBD1 (5 bases). V was trimmed by 1 base and J by 7 bases, leaving 9 bases between them. Looked up from germline, CDR1 is SGHRS and CDR2 is YFSETQ. The CDR3 is 13 amino acids. In nucleotides, the CDR3 is TGCGCCAGCAGCTTGAAACAGGCGAACATTCAGTACTTC. Its translation is CASSLKQANIQYF.

This clonotype was counted only a few times. This chain uses TRBV12-3 or TRBV12-4 with TRBJ2-7; 7 bases line up with TRBD1. This CDR3 spans 14 amino acids. J was trimmed by 0 bases and V by 6 bases; bases with no gene match: 5. The CDR3 bases are TGTGCCAGCAGAACCGGGACAGCCTCCTACGAGCAGTACTTC. Protein: CASRTGTASYEQYF.

This clonotype was picked up many times. The J gene is TRBJ1-3, the V gene TRBV7-9; weak D call: TRBD1 (6 bases). Germline loops: CDR1 SEHNR, CDR2 FQNEAQ (reference sequence). With 5 bases removed from V and 0 bases from J, the gap between germline ends came to 11 bases. This CDR3 spans 15 amino acids. The CDR3 here is CASSRTGRSGNTIYF. CDR3 in DNA: TGTGCCAGCAGCCGAACAGGGCGCTCTGGAAACACCATATATTTT.